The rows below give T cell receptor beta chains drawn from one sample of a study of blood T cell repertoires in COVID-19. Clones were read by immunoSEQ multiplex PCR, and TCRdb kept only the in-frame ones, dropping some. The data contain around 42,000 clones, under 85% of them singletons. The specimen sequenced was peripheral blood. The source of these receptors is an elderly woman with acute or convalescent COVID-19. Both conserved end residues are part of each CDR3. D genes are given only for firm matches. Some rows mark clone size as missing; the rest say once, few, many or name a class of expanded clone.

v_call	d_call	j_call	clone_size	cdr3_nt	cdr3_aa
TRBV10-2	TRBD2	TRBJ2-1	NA	TGCGCCAGCAGTGAGGCTAGCGGGGGTTACAATGAGCAGTTCTTC	CASSEASGGYNEQFF
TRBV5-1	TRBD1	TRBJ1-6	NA	TGCGCCAGCAGCCCGGGGACAGCAAATTCACCCCTCCACTTT	CASSPGTANSPLHF
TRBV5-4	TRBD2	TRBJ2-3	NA	TGTGCCAGCAGTAATAGCGGGGGAGATACGCAGTATTTT	CASSNSGGDTQYF
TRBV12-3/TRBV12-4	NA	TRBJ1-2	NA	TGTGCCAGCAGTGGGGACAATAACTATGGCTACACCTTC	CASSGDNNYGYTF
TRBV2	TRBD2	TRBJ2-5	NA	TGTGCCAGCAGTGAGAGGAACGGGGGGGGTCCAGAGACCCAGTACTTC	CASSERNGGGPETQYF
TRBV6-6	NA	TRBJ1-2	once	TGTGCCAGCACTCAGGCACAGGGCGAAGGCTACACCTTC	CASTQAQGEGYTF
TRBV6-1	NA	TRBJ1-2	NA	TGTGCCAGCAGTGAAGCCGGGGGGACCTATGGCTACACCTTC	CASSEAGGTYGYTF
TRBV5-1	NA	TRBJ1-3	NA	TGCGCCAGCAGCTTGCTCGGTAGCCGGGCTGGAAACACCATATATTTT	CASSLLGSRAGNTIYF
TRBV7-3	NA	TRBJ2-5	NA	TGTGCCAGCAGCTTATCGGCAGGGGGGCAAGAGACCCAGTACTTC	CASSLSAGGQETQYF
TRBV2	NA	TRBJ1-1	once	TGTGCCAGCAGGGGGGCAGTACCCACTGAAGCTTTCTTT	CASRGAVPTEAFF
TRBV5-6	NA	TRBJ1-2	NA	TGTGCCAGCAGCTTGGGCCAGGTGAACTATGGCTACACCTTC	CASSLGQVNYGYTF